The rows below give T cell receptor beta chains drawn from one sample of a study of shared clonotypes between healthy human individuals. The data were produced by immunoSEQ multiplex PCR, yet TCRdb's version contains in-frame clones alone and is incomplete. This table has about 600,000 clones, just under 97% appearing once. Sequencing was performed on naive CD8+ T cells sorted from blood. The source of these receptors is a woman in her twenties or thirties in good health. CDR3s include the opening cysteine and the closing phenylalanine or tryptophan. D genes are given only for firm matches. Only some rows state a clone size, as once, few, many or a class for expanded clones.

V	size	J	D	DNA	CDR3
TRBV7-9	NA	TRBJ2-7	NA	TGTGCCAGCAGCTTGGGATCGATCTACGAGCAGTACTTC	CASSLGSIYEQYF
TRBV7-9	NA	TRBJ2-7	TRBD2	TGTGCCAGCAGCCCTAGGACTAGCGGATCCTACGAGCAGTACTTC	CASSPRTSGSYEQYF
TRBV19	once	TRBJ2-7	TRBD2	TGTGCCAGTAGTATATTGGCGGGAGTAGACGAGCAGTACTTC	CASSILAGVDEQYF
TRBV2	NA	TRBJ1-1	NA	TGTGCCAGCGGACTTTCAATGGATCCGGCCGAAGCTTTCTTT	CASGLSMDPAEAFF
TRBV5-8	NA	TRBJ2-3	TRBD1	TGTGCCAGCAGCTTGGCCTGGGACAGCTACACAGATACGCAGTATTTT	CASSLAWDSYTDTQYF
TRBV10-1	few	TRBJ1-1	NA	TGCGCCAGCAGTGAAACGACAGGGAACACTGAAGCTTTCTTT	CASSETTGNTEAFF
TRBV28	NA	TRBJ2-7	NA	TGTGCCAGCAGTCCAATCAGGGAAAATTCCTACGAGCAGTACTTC	CASSPIRENSYEQYF
TRBV2	NA	TRBJ1-1	NA	TGTGCCAGCAAGGAAGGGAACGGTGAAGCTTTCTTT	CASKEGNGEAFF
TRBV5-5	NA	TRBJ1-4	NA	TGTGCCAGCAGCTTGTGGTTGGGAGAAAAGCTGTTTTTT	CASSLWLGEKLFF
TRBV6-6	NA	TRBJ2-7	TRBD1	TGTGCCAGCGCCGGACCGCTCGGGACAGCCTCCTACGAGCAGTACTTC	CASAGPLGTASYEQYF
TRBV13	NA	TRBJ2-7	NA	TGTGCCAGCAGCCGCGGGACAGCAGCACTATTCTACGAGCAGTACTTC	CASSRGTAALFYEQYF
TRBV7-6	once	TRBJ1-1	NA	TGTGCCAGCAGCACGGACACTGAAGCTTTCTTT	CASSTDTEAFF
TRBV7-8	NA	TRBJ2-3	NA	TGTGCCAGCAGTTTAAAAAGGACTACCCCCAGCACAGATACGCAGTATTTT	CASSLKRTTPSTDTQYF
TRBV5-1	NA	TRBJ2-1	TRBD1	TGCGCCAGCAGCTTGGGACAGGGGGCGTCTGATGAGCAGTTCTTC	CASSLGQGASDEQFF
TRBV29-1	NA	TRBJ2-7	NA	TGCAGCGTTTACAGTGACTCCTACGAGCAGTACTTC	CSVYSDSYEQYF
TRBV5-4	NA	TRBJ2-7	TRBD2	TGTGCCAGCGGTGCCCCGGGAGGGCTCGAGCAGTACTTC	CASGAPGGLEQYF
TRBV2	NA	TRBJ2-1	NA	TGTGCCAGCAGTGACCGACACCTCTCCTACAATGAGCAGTTCTTC	CASSDRHLSYNEQFF
TRBV29-1	NA	TRBJ2-2	NA	TGCAGCGTTGAAGATCGAACAGGGCGGAACACCGGGGAGCTGTTTTTT	CSVEDRTGRNTGELFF
TRBV19	NA	TRBJ2-7	TRBD2	TGTGCCAGTAGTGCTAGCGGGAGTCTAGGTAACGAGCAGTACTTC	CASSASGSLGNEQYF
TRBV28	NA	TRBJ2-5	NA	TGTGCCAGCAGTCTGGCCCAGACCCAGTACTTC	CASSLAQTQYF
TRBV5-6	NA	TRBJ2-5	NA	TGTGCCAGCAGCTTGGATGGGCTATCCCAAGAGACCCAGTACTTC	CASSLDGLSQETQYF
TRBV2	NA	TRBJ2-1	TRBD2	TGTGCCAGCAGGGGACTAGCGGTCAATGAGCAGTTCTTC	CASRGLAVNEQFF
TRBV6-5	NA	TRBJ2-1	TRBD2	TGTGCCAGCAGTCTACTAGCGGGAGACGATGAGCAGTTCTTC	CASSLLAGDDEQFF
TRBV11-2	NA	TRBJ2-7	NA	TGTGCCAGCCAAAGTCCCCGGTTTAAGTACGAGCAGTACTTC	CASQSPRFKYEQYF
TRBV13	NA	TRBJ2-3	TRBD2	TGTGCCAGCAGCGATCGGACTAGCGGGAGGAGGAGCACAGATACGCAGTATTTT	CASSDRTSGRRSTDTQYF
TRBV9	NA	TRBJ2-7	NA	TGTGCCAGCAGCGTAGGAGGCCAGGTCACCTACGAGCAGTACTTC	CASSVGGQVTYEQYF
TRBV10-3	NA	TRBJ2-3	NA	TGTGCCGTCGCACCCTCTACCTGGCGGGGCACAGATACGCAGTATTTT	CAVAPSTWRGTDTQYF
TRBV13	NA	TRBJ2-7	NA	TGTGCCAGCAGCTTCGAAAACTCCTACGAGCAGTACTTC	CASSFENSYEQYF
TRBV14	NA	TRBJ2-5	NA	TGTGCCAGCAGCCAAGGGTTGGCCGCGAGGGAGGAGACCCAGTACTTC	CASSQGLAAREETQYF
TRBV27	NA	TRBJ2-7	NA	TGTGCCAGCAGTTTCTCCTACAGACCCTACGAGCAGTACTTC	CASSFSYRPYEQYF
TRBV7-2	NA	TRBJ1-3	NA	TGTGCCAGCAGCTTAGCTGGGGGGCTCGTTTCTGGAAACACCATATATTTT	CASSLAGGLVSGNTIYF
TRBV4-1	NA	TRBJ2-3	NA	TGCGCCAGCAGCCAACGACAATGGGTACAGGGAATTGGCACAGATACGCAGTATTTT	CASSQRQWVQGIGTDTQYF
TRBV27	NA	TRBJ2-3	NA	TGTGCCAGCAGGACCCGACGTCGGCAGCCCCAGTATTTT	CASRTRRRQPQYF
TRBV13	NA	TRBJ2-3	NA	TGTGCCAGCAGTCCAGACGGAAGAGATACGCAGTATTTT	CASSPDGRDTQYF
TRBV5-1	NA	TRBJ2-2	NA	TGCGCCAGCAGCGGGATGAACACCGGGGAGCTGTTTTTT	CASSGMNTGELFF
TRBV6-1	NA	TRBJ2-7	TRBD2	TGTGCCAGCATAGGCGCGGGAGGGCCAGGTGAGCAGTACTTC	CASIGAGGPGEQYF